The following is a T cell receptor beta chain sequence with its context. Its antigen is not known. The sample is drawn from a study of identical twins. Study results and limitations: Abundant cord blood beta clonotypes carried fewer insertions; memory repertoires showed none. The authors noted that invariant MAIT and iNKT cells could partly confound zero-insertion analyses.

One entry per CDR3 protein results from TCRdb running MiXCR on the 5' RACE reads. The sample has about 790,000 distinct CDR3 sequences; 18% are singletons. Germline loops: CDR1 SGHTA, CDR2 FQGNSA. Losses at the gene ends were 3 bases for V and 7 bases for J; bases not matched to a gene: 8. This CDR3 has 15 amino acids. The sample also formed part of further work on T cells expressing NK-cell markers. That investigation notes: Sequencing of TCR beta repertoires drew on sorted CD3+CD56+NKG2C+, CD3+CD56+NKG2C- and CD3+CD56-NKG2C+ T cells.

The clonotype originates from a woman aged 18-29 years in good health. The chain uses TRBV7-2 and TRBJ2-7; the match to TRBD2 covers 11 bases. The sequenced sample was PBMCs. The DNA of the CDR3 is TGTGCCAGCAGCTTGGCGCTACTAGCGGGAGTTGAGCAGTACTTC. It is translated as CASSLALLAGVEQYF.